This entry describes one TCR beta chain. The antigen remains undetermined. Using immunoSEQ multiplex PCR, the repertoire was profiled, and TCRdb retains in-frame clones only, with some absent. The sample comprises around 71,000 clones, approximately 70% of which are singletons, and roughly 4% rests with the top ten. These data come from a study of vaccination effects on CD4 cells after COVID-19. Study-level results: Early timepoints after infection were absent, and convalescent patients were few in the study.

Pools of viral peptides were used by the ViraFEST assay to expand antigen-specific CD4+ T cells ahead of sequencing. The authors isolated CD4+ T cells after around 9 days of culture. Vaccine recipients had no previous SARS-CoV-2 infection; their nucleocapsid antibodies were negative. A density of over 1.5 million PBMC per well was used; these cells were cultured with about 10 IU/ml IL-2 and about 10 ug/ml peptides. A half-medium replacement with IL-2 medium was carried out on days 3 and 7. The CDR3 runs to 16 residues. Germline V gives CDR1 LGHNA, CDR2 YSLEER. The V end lost 3 bases, the J end lost 4 bases, and 15 bases lay between the germline ends.

The receptor comes from a human donor who received a COVID-19 vaccine. The chain employs TRBV4-3 and TRBJ2-2, with TRBD2 as a possible D gene (7 bases). The sample here was CD4+ T cells from PBMCs cultured with HCoV-OC43 spike peptides, taken before COVID-19 vaccination. Subset specified: HCoV-OC43 spike overlapping peptide pool stimulation. Here the CDR3 reads CASSHRRGGITGELFF. The DNA for the CDR3 is TGCGCCAGCAGCCACCGAAGGGGGGGGATCACCGGGGAGCTGTTTTTT.